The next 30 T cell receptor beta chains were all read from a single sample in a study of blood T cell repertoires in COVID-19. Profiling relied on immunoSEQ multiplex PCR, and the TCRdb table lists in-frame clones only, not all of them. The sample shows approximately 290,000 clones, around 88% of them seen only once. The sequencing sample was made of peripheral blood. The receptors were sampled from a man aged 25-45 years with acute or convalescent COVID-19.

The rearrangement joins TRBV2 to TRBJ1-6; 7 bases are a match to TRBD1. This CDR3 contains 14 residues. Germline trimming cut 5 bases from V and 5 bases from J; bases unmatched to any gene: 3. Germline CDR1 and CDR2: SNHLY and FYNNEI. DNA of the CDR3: TGTGCCAGCAGTCGGGGACAGAATAATTCACCCCTCCACTTT. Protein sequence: CASSRGQNNSPLHF.

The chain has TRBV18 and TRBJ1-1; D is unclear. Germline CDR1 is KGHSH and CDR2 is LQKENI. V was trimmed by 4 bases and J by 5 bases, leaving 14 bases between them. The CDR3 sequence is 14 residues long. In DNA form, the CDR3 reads TGTGCCAGCTCACAAATGAGGGAGTCAACTGAAGCTTTCTTT. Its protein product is CASSQMRESTEAFF.

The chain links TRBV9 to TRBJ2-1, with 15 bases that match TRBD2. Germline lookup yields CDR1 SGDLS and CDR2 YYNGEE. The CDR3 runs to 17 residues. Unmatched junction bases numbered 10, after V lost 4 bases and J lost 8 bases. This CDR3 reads CASSSHGLAGGPDEQFF. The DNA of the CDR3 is TGTGCCAGCAGCTCCCATGGACTAGCGGGAGGGCCGGATGAGCAGTTCTTC.

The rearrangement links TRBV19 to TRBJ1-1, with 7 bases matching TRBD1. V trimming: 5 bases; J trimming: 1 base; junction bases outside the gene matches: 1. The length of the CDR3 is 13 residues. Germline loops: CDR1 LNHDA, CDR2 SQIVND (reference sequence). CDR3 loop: CASSGTANTEAFF. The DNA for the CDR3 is TGTGCCAGTAGTGGGACAGCGAACACTGAAGCTTTCTTT. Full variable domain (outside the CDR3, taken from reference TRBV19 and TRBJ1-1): DGGITQSPKYLFRKEGQNVTLSCEQNLNHDAMYWYRQDPGQGLRLIYYSQIVNDFQKGDIAEGYSVSREKKESFPLTVTSAQKNPTAFYLCASSGTANTEAFFGQGTRLTVV.

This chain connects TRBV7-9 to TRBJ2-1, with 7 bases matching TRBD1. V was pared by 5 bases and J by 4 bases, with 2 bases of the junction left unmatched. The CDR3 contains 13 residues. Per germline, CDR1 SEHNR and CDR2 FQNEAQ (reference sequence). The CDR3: CASSLQGYNEQFF. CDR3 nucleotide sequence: TGTGCCAGCAGCCTACAGGGGTACAATGAGCAGTTCTTC.

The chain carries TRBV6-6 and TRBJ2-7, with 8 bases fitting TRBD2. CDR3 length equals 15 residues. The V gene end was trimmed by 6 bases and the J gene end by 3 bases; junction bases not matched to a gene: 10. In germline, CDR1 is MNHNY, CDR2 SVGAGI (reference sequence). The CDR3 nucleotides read TGTGCCAGCAGGGCGGGGGGCGGAGGTCTCTACGAGCAGTACTTC. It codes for CASRAGGGGLYEQYF.

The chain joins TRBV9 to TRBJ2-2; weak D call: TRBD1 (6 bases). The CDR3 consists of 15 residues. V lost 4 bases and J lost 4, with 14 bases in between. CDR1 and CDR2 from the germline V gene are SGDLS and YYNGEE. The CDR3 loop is CASSNQGPGTGELFF. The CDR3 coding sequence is TGTGCCAGCAGCAATCAGGGGCCCGGCACCGGGGAGCTGTTTTTT.

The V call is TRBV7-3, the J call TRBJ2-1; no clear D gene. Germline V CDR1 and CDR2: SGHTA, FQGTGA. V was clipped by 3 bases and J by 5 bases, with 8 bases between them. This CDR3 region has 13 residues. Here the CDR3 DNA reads TGTGCCAGCAGCTTTTCCCCAGACAATGAGCAGTTCTTC. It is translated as CASSFSPDNEQFF.

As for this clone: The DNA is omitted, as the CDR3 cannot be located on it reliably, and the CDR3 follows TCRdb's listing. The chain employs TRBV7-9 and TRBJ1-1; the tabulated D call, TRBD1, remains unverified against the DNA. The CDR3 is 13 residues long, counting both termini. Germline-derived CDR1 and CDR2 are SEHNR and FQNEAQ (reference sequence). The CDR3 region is CASILGMNTEAFF.

The CDR3, as DNA: TGTGCCACCAGTGATCCCGGGACGGGAGAGGTTGAGCAGTTCTTC. Translated, it gives CATSDPGTGEVEQFF. V is TRBV24-1 and J is TRBJ2-1; the D gene is possibly TRBD2 (6 bases). The CDR3 has 15 residues. The V end was cut by 3 bases, the J end by 9 bases, with 17 bases between. Germline-derived CDR1 and CDR2 are KGHDR and SFDVKD.

The CDR3 coding sequence is TGTGCCAGCAGCTTACAGACTAGCACTGAAGCTTTCTTT. Translation: CASSLQTSTEAFF. The chain has TRBV7-9 and TRBJ1-1; D not certain. The CDR3 is 13 amino acids. Germline-derived CDR1 and CDR2 are SEHNR and FQNEAQ (reference sequence). The V end was cut by 2 bases, the J end by 4 bases, with 8 bases between.

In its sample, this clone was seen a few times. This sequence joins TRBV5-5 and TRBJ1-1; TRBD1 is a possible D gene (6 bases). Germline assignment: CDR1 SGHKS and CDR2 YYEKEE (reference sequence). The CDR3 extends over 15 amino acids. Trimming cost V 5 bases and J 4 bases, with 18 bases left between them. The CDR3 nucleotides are TGTGCCAGCAGTTCAGGGGTGGGGGCAACCACTGAAGCTTTCTTT. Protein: CASSSGVGATTEAFF. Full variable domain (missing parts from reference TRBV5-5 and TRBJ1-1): DAGVTQSPTHLIKTRGQQVTLRCSPISGHKSVSWYQQVLGQGPQFIFQYYEKEERGRGNFPDRFSARQFPNYSSELNVNALLLGDSALYLCASSSGVGATTEAFFGQGTRLTVV.

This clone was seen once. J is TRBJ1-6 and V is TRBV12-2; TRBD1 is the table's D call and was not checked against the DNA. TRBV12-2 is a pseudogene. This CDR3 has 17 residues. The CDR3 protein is CASRRAAGTGGNSPLHF. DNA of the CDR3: TGTGCAAGTCGCCGCGCGGCCGGGACAGGGGGGAATTCACCCCTCCACTTT.

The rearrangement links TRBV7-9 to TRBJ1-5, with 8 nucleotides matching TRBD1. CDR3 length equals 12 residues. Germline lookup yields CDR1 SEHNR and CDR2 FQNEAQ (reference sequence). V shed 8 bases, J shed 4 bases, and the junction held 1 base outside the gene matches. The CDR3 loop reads CASGQGNQPQHF. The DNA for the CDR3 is TGTGCCAGCGGACAGGGAAATCAGCCCCAGCATTTT.

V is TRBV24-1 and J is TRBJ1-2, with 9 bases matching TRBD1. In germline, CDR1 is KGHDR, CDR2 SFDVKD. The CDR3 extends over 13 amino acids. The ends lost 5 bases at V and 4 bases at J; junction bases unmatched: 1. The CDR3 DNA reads TGTGCCACCAGTGCGGGACAGGGCTATGGCTACACCTTC. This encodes CATSAGQGYGYTF.

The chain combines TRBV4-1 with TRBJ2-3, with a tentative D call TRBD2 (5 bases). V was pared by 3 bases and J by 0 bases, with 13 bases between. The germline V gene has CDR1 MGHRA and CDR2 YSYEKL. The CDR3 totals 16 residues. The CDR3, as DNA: TGCGCCAGCAGCCATGTTACGAGGACTAGCACAGATACGCAGTATTTT. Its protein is CASSHVTRTSTDTQYF.

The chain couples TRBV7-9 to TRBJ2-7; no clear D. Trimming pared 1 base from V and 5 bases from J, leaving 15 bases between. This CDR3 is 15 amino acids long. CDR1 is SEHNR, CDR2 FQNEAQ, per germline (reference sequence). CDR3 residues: CASSLGPTVSHEQYF. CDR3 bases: TGTGCCAGCAGCTTAGGCCCGACTGTGTCGCACGAGCAGTACTTC.

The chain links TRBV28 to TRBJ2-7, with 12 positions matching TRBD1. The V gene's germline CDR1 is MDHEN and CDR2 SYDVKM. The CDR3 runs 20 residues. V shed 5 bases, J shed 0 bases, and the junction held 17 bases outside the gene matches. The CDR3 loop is CASSPLIFRDRGPDSYEQYF. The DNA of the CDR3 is TGTGCCAGCAGTCCACTCATCTTCCGGGACAGGGGGCCGGACTCCTACGAGCAGTACTTC.

The CDR3 sequence is CASRTGMYEQYF. CDR3 nucleotides: TGTGCCAGCAGAACCGGGATGTACGAGCAGTACTTC. The chain combines TRBV28 with TRBJ2-7, with D perhaps TRBD2 (5 bases). The V gene's germline CDR1 is MDHEN and CDR2 SYDVKM. The V end was cut by 6 bases, the J end by 4 bases, with 10 bases between. The CDR3 length is 12 residues.

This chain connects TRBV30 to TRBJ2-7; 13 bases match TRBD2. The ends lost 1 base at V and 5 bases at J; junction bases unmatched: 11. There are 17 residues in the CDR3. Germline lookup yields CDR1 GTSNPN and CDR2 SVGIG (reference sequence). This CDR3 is CAWSARGLAGYFNEQYF. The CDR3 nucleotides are TGTGCCTGGAGTGCCCGGGGACTAGCGGGGTATTTCAACGAGCAGTACTTC. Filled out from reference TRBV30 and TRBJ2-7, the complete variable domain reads SQTIHQWPATLVQPVGSPLSLECTVEGTSNPNLYWYRQAAGRGLQLLFYSVGIGQISSEVPQNLSASRPQDRQFILSSKKLLLSDSGFYLCAWSARGLAGYFNEQYFGPGTRLTVT.

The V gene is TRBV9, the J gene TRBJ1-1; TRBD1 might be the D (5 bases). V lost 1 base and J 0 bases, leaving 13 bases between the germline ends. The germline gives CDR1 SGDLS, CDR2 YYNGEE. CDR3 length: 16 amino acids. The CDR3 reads CASSVQAGAMNTEAFF. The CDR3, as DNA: TGTGCCAGCAGCGTACAAGCTGGGGCGATGAACACTGAAGCTTTCTTT.

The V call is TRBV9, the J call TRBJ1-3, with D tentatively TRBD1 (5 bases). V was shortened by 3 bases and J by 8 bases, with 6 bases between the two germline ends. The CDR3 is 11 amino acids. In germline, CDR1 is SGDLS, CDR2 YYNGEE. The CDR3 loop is CASSAGDTIYF. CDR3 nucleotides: TGTGCCAGCAGCGCGGGGGACACCATATATTTT.

The CDR3 protein is CASTPYRVEGQPQHF. DNA of the CDR3: TGTGCCAGCACCCCATACAGGGTTGAGGGTCAGCCCCAGCATTTT. This rearrangement joins TRBV6-2 or TRBV6-3 to TRBJ1-5; a possible D gene is TRBD1 (6 bases). The CDR3 sequence is 15 residues long. With 7 bases removed from V and 6 bases from J, the gap between germline ends came to 19 bases. Germline V gene lookup returns CDR1 MNHEY and CDR2 SVGEGT.

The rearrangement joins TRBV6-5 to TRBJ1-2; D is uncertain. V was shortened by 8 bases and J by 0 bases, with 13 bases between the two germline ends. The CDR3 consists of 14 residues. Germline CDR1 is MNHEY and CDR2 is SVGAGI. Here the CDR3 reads CASRGLEANYGYTF. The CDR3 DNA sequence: TGTGCCAGCCGCGGCCTAGAGGCTAACTATGGCTACACCTTC.

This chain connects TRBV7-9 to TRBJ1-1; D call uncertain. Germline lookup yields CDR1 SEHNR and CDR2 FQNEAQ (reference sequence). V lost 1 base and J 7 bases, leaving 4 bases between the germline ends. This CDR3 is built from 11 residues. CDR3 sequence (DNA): TGTGCCAGCAGCTTAGACAGTGAAGCTTTCTTT. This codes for CASSLDSEAFF.

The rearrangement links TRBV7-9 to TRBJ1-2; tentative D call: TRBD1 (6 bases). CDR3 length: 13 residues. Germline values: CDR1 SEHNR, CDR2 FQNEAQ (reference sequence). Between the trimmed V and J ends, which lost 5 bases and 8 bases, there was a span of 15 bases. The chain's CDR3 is CASSQDRVKGYTF. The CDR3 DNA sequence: TGTGCCAGCAGCCAGGACAGAGTCAAGGGCTACACCTTC.

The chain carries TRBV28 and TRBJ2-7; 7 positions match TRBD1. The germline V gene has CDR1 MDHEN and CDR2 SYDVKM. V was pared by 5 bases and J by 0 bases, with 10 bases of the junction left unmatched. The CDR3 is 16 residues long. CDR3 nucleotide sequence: TGTGCCAGCAGTCCACACCCCGGGACAGCCTCCTACGAGCAGTACTTC. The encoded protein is CASSPHPGTASYEQYF.

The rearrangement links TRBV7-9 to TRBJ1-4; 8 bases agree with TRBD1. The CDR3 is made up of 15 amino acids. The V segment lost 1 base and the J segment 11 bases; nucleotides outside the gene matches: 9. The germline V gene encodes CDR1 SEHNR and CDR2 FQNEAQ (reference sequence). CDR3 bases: TGTGCCAGCAGCTTAGGGGGACAGGCTAATTGGAAACTGTTTTTT. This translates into CASSLGGQANWKLFF.

CDR3 bases: TGTGCCAGCAGCTTAGTGGGACAGGGTTCCCGGAACATTCAGTACTTC. As protein: CASSLVGQGSRNIQYF. J is TRBJ2-4 and V is TRBV7-2; 9 nucleotides align to TRBD1. Germline V gene data show CDR1 as SGHTA and CDR2 as FQGNSA. The V and J ends lost 1 base and 7 bases, in that order; junction bases with no gene match: 8. This CDR3 has 16 amino acids.

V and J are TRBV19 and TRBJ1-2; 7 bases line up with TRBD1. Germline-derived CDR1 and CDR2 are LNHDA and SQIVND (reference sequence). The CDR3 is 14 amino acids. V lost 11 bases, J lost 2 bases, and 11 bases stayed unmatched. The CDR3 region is CAATPGQRNYGYTF. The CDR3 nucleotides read TGTGCCGCAACTCCGGGACAGAGGAACTATGGCTACACCTTC.